What follows are 5 T cell receptor beta chains derived from one specimen sequenced in a study of cytomegalovirus exposure and HLA in healthy donors. PCR involved 60 Vbeta and 13 Jbeta primers. Some clones are missing from TCRdb's copy, which holds only in-frame ones; the method was immunoSEQ multiplex PCR. This sample has 120,000 or so clones, with roughly 80% found just once. The sample taken for sequencing was PBMCs. The receptors derive from a man aged 18 to 29 in good health and CMV-seropositive.

The chain uses TRBV5-4 and TRBJ1-1, with 10 positions matching TRBD1. J lost 5 bases, V lost 5 bases, and 6 bases had no gene match. From germline, CDR1 is SGHNT and CDR2 YYREEE (reference sequence). This CDR3 has 14 residues. The CDR3 bases are TGTGCCAGCAGTTCGACAGGGGGCAGGACTGAAGCTTTCTTT. This codes for CASSSTGGRTEAFF.

V is TRBV19 and J is TRBJ2-1; 9 nucleotides agree with TRBD1. The junction had 5 bases not matched to a gene; V was cut back by 7 bases and J by 4 bases. The CDR3 totals 14 residues. Germline V CDR1 and CDR2: LNHDA, SQIVND (reference sequence). The CDR3 DNA reads as TGTGCCAGTACCGGACAGGGGAGGTACAATGAGCAGTTCTTC. Translation gives CASTGQGRYNEQFF.

J is TRBJ1-1 and V is TRBV7-2; 7 bases align to TRBD1. J gave up 5 bases and V 7 bases, and 10 bases lay outside the gene matches. The CDR3 spans 14 residues. Germline V gives CDR1 SGHTA, CDR2 FQGNSA. The CDR3 region is CASTVQGDGTEAFF. CDR3 nucleotides: TGTGCCAGCACCGTCCAGGGGGACGGAACTGAAGCTTTCTTT.

This chain uses TRBV10-3 with TRBJ2-7; 8 bases align to TRBD1. Germline assignment: CDR1 ENHRY and CDR2 SYGVKD. The V segment lost 3 bases and the J segment 0 bases; nucleotides outside the gene matches: 7. This CDR3 region has 16 residues. CDR3 residues: CAISDPDRGFSYEQYF. The CDR3 DNA reads as TGTGCCATCAGTGACCCCGACAGGGGATTCTCCTACGAGCAGTACTTC.

The rearrangement joins TRBV19 to TRBJ1-1, with TRBD1 matching over 7 bases. The germline V gene has CDR1 LNHDA and CDR2 SQIVND (reference sequence). This CDR3 spans 14 amino acids. With V trimmed by 3 bases and J by 6 bases, 7 bases remained unmatched. CDR3 loop: CASSMIQGSSEAFF. The CDR3 DNA follows: TGTGCCAGTAGTATGATACAGGGGAGTTCTGAAGCTTTCTTT. The variable domain in full, completed from reference TRBV19 and TRBJ1-1, reads DGGITQSPKYLFRKEGQNVTLSCEQNLNHDAMYWYRQDPGQGLRLIYYSQIVNDFQKGDIAEGYSVSREKKESFPLTVTSAQKNPTAFYLCASSMIQGSSEAFFGQGTRLTVV.